This paragraph reports one T cell receptor beta chain. Its target is not known. Sequenced by immunoSEQ multiplex PCR; TCRdb stores in-frame clones only, minus some. The sample gives 350,000 to 500,000 clones, 89% of which show up once; about 2.7% is in the top ten. This sample stems from a study of Ad26.COV2.S vaccination and SARS-CoV-2 variants. Study-wide background: Trial arm assignment for the donor was COV1001 Ad26.COV2.S. By the intramuscular route, Ad26.COV2.S was given once, or twice 56 days apart.

Whole-study findings and limits: Following vaccination, spike-specific CD8+ and CD4+ T cell responses reportedly exhibited substantial breadth.

Treatment reported: around 19 received Ad26.COV2.S at low or high dose, single or two shots; 5 received placebo; per-sample allocation not given. Collection of the samples took place on day 63 after the first injection of vaccine or placebo. The vaccine antigen was prefusion-stabilized Wuhan SARS-CoV-2 spike. The TCR was taken from a person between 18 and 59 years old who received the Ad26.COV2.S COVID-19 vaccine or a placebo. The starting material was peripheral blood, obtained in a trial of Ad26.COV2.S vaccine versus placebo.

The CDR3 coding sequence is TGTGCCAGCAGCGCGCCCGGGACAGGGGGCGGCTTTGGCTACACCTTC. This translates into CASSAPGTGGGFGYTF. V usage is TRBV7-8 and J usage is TRBJ1-2, with 12 positions matching TRBD1. CDR1 is SGHVS and CDR2 is FQNEAQ in the germline V gene. V shed 5 bases and J 7 bases; nucleotides not matched to a gene: 11. The CDR3 totals 16 residues.